These 12 T cell receptor beta chains originate from one sample sequenced in a study of T cell responses to AZD1222 COVID-19 vaccine. Only in-frame clones appear in the TCRdb table, and some are missing; sequencing was by immunoSEQ multiplex PCR. The sample lists about 97,000 clones, roughly 90% occurring once. Material: peripheral blood, obtained on day 0 of AZD1222 vaccination. These receptors were taken from an adult in good health.

This chain uses TRBV5-1 with TRBJ2-5; D is possibly TRBD1 (5 bases). CDR1 SGHRS and CDR2 YFSETQ come from the germline V gene. Trimming removed 0 bases at V and 3 bases at J, with 12 bases between. The CDR3 consists of 15 residues. CDR3 bases: TGCGCCAGCAGCTTGGGCCCCCAGGGTAAAGAGACCCAGTACTTC. As protein: CASSLGPQGKETQYF.

The chain couples TRBV28 to TRBJ2-7; TRBD1 agrees at 7 bases. The ends lost 5 bases at V and 3 bases at J; junction bases unmatched: 4. This CDR3 spans 13 amino acids. CDR1 is MDHEN, CDR2 SYDVKM, per germline. The CDR3 DNA reads as TGTGCCAGCAGTCCCTGGGACAGCTACGAGCAGTACTTC. It is translated as CASSPWDSYEQYF.

The chain links TRBV11-2 to TRBJ2-2; either TRBD1 or TRBD2 may supply D (5 bases each). Looked up from germline, CDR1 is SGHAT and CDR2 is FQNNGV. This CDR3 region has 16 residues. V dropped 3 bases and J dropped 2 bases, with 13 bases sitting between them. CDR3 bases: TGTGCCAGCAGCTTGAGAGCTGGGACCAACACCGGGGAGCTGTTTTTT. Translating it yields CASSLRAGTNTGELFF.

The V and J genes are TRBV3-1 (or the pseudogene TRBV3-2) and TRBJ2-3, with D perhaps matching TRBD2 (6 bases). The germline V and J ends were trimmed by 4 bases and 4 bases, with 21 bases remaining between them. CDR3 size: 17 residues. CDR1 LGHDT and CDR2 YNNKEL come from the germline V gene (reference sequence). CDR3 DNA sequence: TGTGCCAGCAGCCCCCGATTCGGGGGAGCGGTCGCAGATACGCAGTATTTT. Protein product: CASSPRFGGAVADTQYF.

The chain employs TRBV6-5 and TRBJ2-5, with D maybe TRBD2 (5 bases). Trimming pared 0 bases from V and 2 bases from J, leaving 10 bases between. Germline-derived CDR1 and CDR2 are MNHEY and SVGAGI. The CDR3 is made up of 15 amino acids. The DNA of the CDR3 is TGTGCCAGCAGTTACTCGATCCGGGGACAAGAGACCCAGTACTTC. Translation: CASSYSIRGQETQYF.

The chain employs TRBV5-5 and TRBJ2-7; 7 positions match TRBD1. From germline, CDR1 is SGHKS and CDR2 YYEKEE (reference sequence). The CDR3 runs to 14 residues. Trimming took 4 bases from V and 2 from J; bases not matched to a gene: 6. The CDR3 DNA is TGTGCCAGCAGCATTACAGGGGCTACCTACGAGCAGTACTTC. The encoded protein is CASSITGATYEQYF. Full variable domain (rest looked up from reference TRBV5-5 and TRBJ2-7): DAGVTQSPTHLIKTRGQQVTLRCSPISGHKSVSWYQQVLGQGPQFIFQYYEKEERGRGNFPDRFSARQFPNYSSELNVNALLLGDSALYLCASSITGATYEQYFGPGTRLTVT.

V is TRBV7-2 and J is TRBJ1-1, with a possible D match to TRBD1 (5 bases). CDR1 is SGHTA, CDR2 FQGNSA, per germline. V lost 5 bases and J 4 bases, leaving 20 bases between the germline ends. This CDR3 region has 16 residues. CDR3 sequence reads: CASSDSVWGVSTEAFF. The CDR3, as DNA: TGTGCCAGCAGCGACTCCGTCTGGGGGGTGTCCACTGAAGCTTTCTTT.

The chain has TRBV6-2 or TRBV6-3 and TRBJ2-7; 8 bases are a match to TRBD2. V was clipped by 2 bases and J by 5 bases; unmatched bases: 11. CDR3 length equals 16 residues. Germline V lookup: CDR1 MNHEY, CDR2 SVGEGT. The CDR3, as DNA: TGTGCCAGCAGTTACCAACTAGCGGCTAAGGTGGACGAGCAGTACTTC. Encoded protein: CASSYQLAAKVDEQYF.

The V and J genes are TRBV2 and TRBJ1-5, with TRBD1 matching 8 bases. The CDR3 extends over 14 amino acids. V trimming: 6 bases; J trimming: 0 bases; junction bases outside the gene matches: 1. Per germline, CDR1 SNHLY and CDR2 FYNNEI. In DNA, the CDR3 is TGTGCCAGCAGGGACAGGGTTAGCAATCAGCCCCAGCATTTT. As protein: CASRDRVSNQPQHF.

This chain links TRBV28 with TRBJ2-7; 8 bases are shared with TRBD1. This CDR3 comprises 13 residues. V lost 5 bases and J lost 4; bases outside the gene matches: 4. From germline, CDR1 is MDHEN and CDR2 SYDVKM. The CDR3 sequence is CASSRNRGYEQYF. The CDR3 coding sequence is TGTGCCAGCAGTAGGAACAGGGGGTACGAGCAGTACTTC.

DNA of the CDR3: TGTGCCAGCAGCCGGGACAGGGTAGATCAGCCCCAGCATTTT. This translates into CASSRDRVDQPQHF. This sequence joins TRBV5-5 and TRBJ1-5, with 9 bases matching TRBD1. The J segment lost 5 bases and the V segment lost 4 bases, leaving 4 bases of the junction unmatched. CDR3 length equals 14 residues. Germline V CDR1 and CDR2: SGHKS, YYEKEE (reference sequence).

V usage is TRBV7-2 and J usage is TRBJ2-3, with D tentatively TRBD2 (6 bases). Germline assignment: CDR1 SGHTA and CDR2 FQGNSA. The CDR3 length is 13 residues. Trimming shortened V by 3 bases and J by 4 bases, and 8 bases separated the two germline ends. The CDR3 sequence: CASSFGSADTQYF. The CDR3 region has the DNA TGTGCCAGCAGCTTCGGGAGTGCAGATACGCAGTATTTT. Complete variable domain (other parts from reference TRBV7-2 and TRBJ2-3): GAGVSQSPSNKVTEKGKDVELRCDPISGHTALYWYRQSLGQGLEFLIYFQGNSAPDKSGLPSDRFSAERTGGSVSTLTIQRTQQEDSAVYLCASSFGSADTQYFGPGTRLTVL.